This T cell receptor beta chain was recovered during a study of cytomegalovirus exposure and HLA in healthy donors. In the study overall: Unique TCR beta sequences numbering approximately 100 million came from around 180 million T cells in an earlier analysis.

General study findings and limits: Some TCR beta chains (roughly 160 of them) were listed as cytomegalovirus-associated. Accurate HLA-A and HLA-B prediction from TCR beta sequences was reported for most subjects.

A remark on this clone: Its antigen is not known.

With 60 Vbeta and 13 Jbeta primers, the PCR was carried out. Sequencing was performed with immunoSEQ multiplex PCR; in TCRdb, only in-frame clones are kept and a portion is missing. Of approximately 150,000 clones listed, approximately 79% are singletons. The source is a human donor in good health. Sequencing was carried out using PBMCs.

CDR3 amino acids: CASSRTGFNYEQYF. CDR3 sequence (DNA): TGTGCCAGCAGTCGGACAGGGTTTAATTACGAGCAGTACTTC. V gene TRBV27 combines with J gene TRBJ2-5, with 8 bases fitting TRBD1. Matching the DNA end better, TRBJ2-7 makes the J call doubtful. The CDR3 runs to 14 residues. The V gene's germline CDR1 is MNHEY and CDR2 SMNVEV (reference sequence).